What follows are 20 T cell receptor beta chains derived from one specimen sequenced in a study of T cell responses to AZD1222 COVID-19 vaccine. The protocol was immunoSEQ multiplex PCR, while the TCRdb copy is restricted to in-frame clones and leaves out a portion. This table has 150,000 or so clones, approximately 85% appearing once. Sequenced material: peripheral blood, taken on day 0 of AZD1222 vaccination. The receptors were sampled from an adult in good health.

V gene TRBV5-3 combines with J gene TRBJ1-3, with D perhaps TRBD1 (5 bases). TRBV5-3 is treated as an ORF (open reading frame) with a function not yet certain. With 9 bases removed from V and 1 base from J, the gap between germline ends came to 23 bases. This CDR3 is built from 17 residues. CDR3 protein: CATGDSTRIGSGNTIYF. CDR3 DNA: TGTGCCACGGGGGACTCAACTAGGATAGGGTCTGGAAACACCATATATTTT.

This clone is a singleton in its sample. The chain employs TRBV7-2 and TRBJ2-3, with TRBD2 as a possible D gene (5 bases). Per germline, CDR1 SGHTA and CDR2 FQGNSA. Trimming left V 0 bases short and J 2 bases short, with 9 bases between. The CDR3 is 15 residues long. CDR3 loop: CASSLATGYTDTQYF. CDR3 DNA sequence: TGTGCCAGCAGCTTAGCAACGGGGTACACAGATACGCAGTATTTT.

V is TRBV12-3 or TRBV12-4 and J is TRBJ1-2; D is uncertain. Trimming removed 3 bases at V and 5 bases at J, with 7 bases between. This CDR3 is built from 12 residues. Here the CDR3 reads CASSLLGYGYTF. The DNA of the CDR3 is TGTGCCAGCAGTTTGTTGGGGTATGGCTACACCTTC.

This rearrangement joins TRBV2 to TRBJ2-3; the match to TRBD2 covers 8 bases. CDR1 and CDR2 (germline): SNHLY, FYNNEI. With V trimmed by 6 bases and J by 8 bases, 16 bases remained unmatched. CDR3 length: 16 residues. In nucleotides, the CDR3 is TGTGCCAGCAGGTTGGGGGCTAGCGGGCAACTGGGTACGCAGTATTTT. Its translation: CASRLGASGQLGTQYF.

The V and J genes are TRBV4-1 and TRBJ2-1, with 10 bases aligning to TRBD1. From germline, CDR1 is MGHRA and CDR2 YSYEKL. This CDR3 has 17 amino acids. The junction had 12 bases not matched to a gene; V was cut back by 1 base and J by 9 bases. This CDR3 is CASSQGLTGGLEGEQFF. The CDR3 coding sequence is TGCGCCAGCAGCCAAGGGTTGACAGGGGGCCTTGAGGGTGAGCAGTTCTTC.

The chain has TRBV3-1 (or the pseudogene TRBV3-2) and TRBJ2-2; TRBD2 matches 8 bases. Trimming at V came to 2 bases and at J to 1 base, leaving 9 bases not matched to a gene. The CDR3 loop spans 18 amino acids. In germline, CDR1 is LGHDT, CDR2 YNNKEL (reference sequence). The CDR3 sequence is CASSQWVSGNKNTGELFF. In nucleotides, the CDR3 is TGTGCCAGCAGCCAATGGGTTAGCGGGAATAAGAACACCGGGGAGCTGTTTTTT.

V and J are TRBV15 and TRBJ2-3; D may be TRBD1 or TRBD2 (5 bases each). The CDR3 sequence is 16 residues long. Germline CDR1 LNHNV, CDR2 YYDKDF (reference sequence). Trimming took 5 bases from V and 2 from J, leaving 17 bases between them. The CDR3 DNA reads as TGTGCCACCAGCCGCCGGGACGGAGGCCTCACAGATACGCAGTATTTT. Protein sequence: CATSRRDGGLTDTQYF. The full variable domain, its missing parts supplied by reference TRBV15 and TRBJ2-3, is DAMVIQNPRYQVTQFGKPVTLSCSQTLNHNVMYWYQQKSSQAPKLLFHYYDKDFNNEADTPDNFQSRRPNTSFCFLDIRSPGLGDTAMYLCATSRRDGGLTDTQYFGPGTRLTVL.

The gene calls are TRBV11-2 and TRBJ1-1; D call uncertain. Germline CDR1 SGHAT, CDR2 FQNNGV. CDR3 length: 15 residues. V was clipped by 0 bases and J by 0 bases, with 8 bases between them. The DNA of the CDR3 is TGTGCCAGCAGCTTAGATGGGGAGATGAACACTGAAGCTTTCTTT. As protein: CASSLDGEMNTEAFF.

This clone was seen a single time. This CDR3 is CAIKGEGSSYNEQFF. The CDR3 DNA reads as TGTGCCATCAAGGGGGAGGGAAGCTCCTACAATGAGCAGTTCTTC. This chain joins TRBV10-3 and TRBJ2-1, with D tentatively TRBD2 (7 bases). Germline CDR1 and CDR2: ENHRY and SYGVKD. CDR3 length: 15 residues. Trimming stripped 7 bases from V and 0 bases from J, with 13 bases between.

V and J are TRBV6-5 and TRBJ1-2; no clear D. V lost 0 bases to trimming and J lost 7 bases, with 6 bases between them. Looked up from germline, CDR1 is MNHEY and CDR2 is SVGAGI. The CDR3 consists of 12 residues. The CDR3 region has the DNA TGTGCCAGCAGTTACTCGGGGTTTGGCTACACCTTC. Translating gives CASSYSGFGYTF.

CDR3 nucleotides: TGTGCCAGCGCCGGGAGCTCCTACGAGCAGTACTTC. This translates into CASAGSSYEQYF. The gene calls are TRBV6-5 and TRBJ2-7; tentatively, D is TRBD2 (6 bases). The V end lost 8 bases, the J end lost 0 bases, and 8 bases lay between the germline ends. Germline values: CDR1 MNHEY, CDR2 SVGAGI. This CDR3 is 12 amino acids long.

The chain carries TRBV19 and TRBJ1-1; possible D gene TRBD1, 6 bases. The CDR3 covers 15 residues. The ends were cut back, 5 bases at V and 3 bases at J, with 16 bases in the middle. Germline CDR1 and CDR2: LNHDA and SQIVND (reference sequence). This CDR3 reads CASSSWGARDTEAFF. CDR3 nucleotides: TGTGCCAGTAGTTCATGGGGGGCCCGGGACACTGAAGCTTTCTTT.

This clone was recorded only once. CDR3 sequence reads: CASMGDSYHYGYTF. The CDR3 DNA is TGTGCCAGCATGGGGGACAGCTATCACTATGGCTACACCTTC. The genes are TRBV2 and TRBJ1-2; 7 bases agree with TRBD1. The germline CDR1 and CDR2 sequences are SNHLY and FYNNEI. V was clipped by 7 bases and J by 3 bases; unmatched bases: 8. The CDR3 covers 14 residues.

With respect to this clone: In the same sample, other DNA sequences code for this CDR3. The chain uses TRBV5-1 and TRBJ1-2; D unclear. The CDR3 runs to 14 residues. V was clipped by 0 bases and J by 1 base, with 7 bases between them. Germline V gene data show CDR1 as SGHRS and CDR2 as YFSETQ. CDR3 bases: TGCGCCAGCAGCTTGGACGGCCTTAACTATGGCTACACCTTC. Protein: CASSLDGLNYGYTF.

The chain combines TRBV21-1 with TRBJ1-3. TRBV21-1 is given as a pseudogene. CDR3 length: 14 residues. Here the CDR3 reads CASSNNRSGNTIYF. Written as DNA, the CDR3 is TGTGCCAGCAGCAATAATCGCTCTGGAAACACCATATATTTT.

J is TRBJ1-1 and V is TRBV12-3 or TRBV12-4; a weak D match, TRBD1 (5 bases). The length of the CDR3 is 11 residues. The germline V and J ends were trimmed by 10 bases and 4 bases, with 10 bases remaining between them. The CDR3 protein is CATGGGTEAFF. CDR3 coding DNA: TGTGCCACCGGGGGTGGCACTGAAGCTTTCTTT.

This rearrangement joins TRBV7-8 to TRBJ1-4; D unclear. Trimming removed 0 bases from V and 7 bases from J, with 6 bases in between. The germline CDR1 and CDR2 sequences are SGHVS and FQNEAQ. This CDR3 is built from 13 residues. This CDR3 is CASSLALGEKLFF. The DNA of the CDR3 is TGTGCCAGCAGCTTAGCGCTGGGTGAAAAACTGTTTTTT.

This clone has only one observation. The chain recombines TRBV6-6 with TRBJ1-1, with TRBD1 matching 9 bases. The germline gives CDR1 MNHNY, CDR2 SVGAGI (reference sequence). The CDR3 runs to 15 residues. J was trimmed by 0 bases and V by 7 bases; bases with no gene match: 6. The CDR3 spells CASTTGQGMNTEAFF. CDR3 in DNA: TGTGCCAGCACCACTGGACAGGGGATGAACACTGAAGCTTTCTTT.

V and J are TRBV3-1 (or the pseudogene TRBV3-2) and TRBJ1-1; D not certain. The CDR3 is made up of 13 amino acids. Germline V gene sequence: CDR1 LGHDT, CDR2 YNNKEL (reference sequence). Trimming took off 2 bases at V and 0 bases at J, with 4 bases between the two ends. Written as DNA, the CDR3 is TGTGCCAGCAGCCAATGGGTGAACACTGAAGCTTTCTTT. It is translated as CASSQWVNTEAFF.

This chain connects TRBV7-9 to TRBJ2-1, with D maybe TRBD1 (5 bases). Trimming cost V 5 bases and J 6 bases, with 11 bases left between them. The CDR3 runs 13 residues. Germline CDR1 SEHNR, CDR2 FQNEAQ (reference sequence). DNA for the CDR3: TGTGCCAGCAGCCCAGGGTTCCCCAATGAGCAGTTCTTC. Amino acids: CASSPGFPNEQFF.